The rows below give T cell receptor beta chains drawn from one sample of a study of siplizumab effects on memory and regulatory T cells. Clones were sequenced by immunoSEQ multiplex PCR, and TCRdb holds only the in-frame ones, with some missing. The sample shows about 100,000 clones, around 94% of them seen only once. What was sequenced was Tregs sorted from blood. The source of these receptors is a human donor in good health. Each CDR3 is given with its conserved first and last residue. The D gene is left open where the match is weak. Clone size appears in some rows only: once, few, many, or a class for an expanded clone.

clone_size,v_call,j_call,d_call,cdr3_nt,cdr3_aa
.,TRBV19,TRBJ2-1,.,TGTGCCAGTAGTATAAGAGGTGATGAGCAGTTCTTC,CASSIRGDEQFF
.,TRBV7-6,TRBJ2-2,.,TGTGCCAGCAGCTTAGCGGCCGGGGAGCTGTTTTTT,CASSLAAGELFF
.,TRBV19,TRBJ2-5,TRBD1,TGTGCCAGTAGTATAGTACTCGGACAGGGGATGGGGACCCAGTACTTC,CASSIVLGQGMGTQYF
.,TRBV18,TRBJ2-2,.,TGTGCCAGCTCACCAGCCGGGGAGCTGTTTTTT,CASSPAGELFF
.,TRBV29-1,TRBJ2-3,.,TGCAGCGTTGAATCGGGGGCGGACATAAAAGGACCAGATACGCAGTATTTT,CSVESGADIKGPDTQYF
.,TRBV10-3,TRBJ2-7,.,TGTGCCATCAGTTCTAGCTACGAGCAGTACTTC,CAISSSYEQYF
.,TRBV29-1,TRBJ1-3,.,TGCAGCGTTCAGCACGGTTCCGGAAACACCATATATTTT,CSVQHGSGNTIYF
.,TRBV5-8,TRBJ1-2,.,TGTGCCAGCACCAGGTGGGAGGGAGCTGCTGGCTACACCTTC,CASTRWEGAAGYTF
.,TRBV5-1,TRBJ1-2,TRBD1,TGCGCCAGCAGCTGGACCCTTACCGGGACAGGGGGTAACTATGGCTACACCTTC,CASSWTLTGTGGNYGYTF
.,TRBV30,TRBJ1-2,.,TGTGCCTGGGACCCCCCCGGTGGCTACACCTTC,CAWDPPGGYTF
.,TRBV5-1,TRBJ2-7,.,TGCGCCAGCAGCTCCCCTAAAGCGGGTTCGAACGAGCAGTACTTC,CASSSPKAGSNEQYF
.,TRBV11-2,TRBJ1-4,.,TGTGCCAGCAGCTTAACGATAAATGAAAAACTGTTTTTT,CASSLTINEKLFF
.,TRBV5-1,TRBJ2-5,.,TGCGCCAGCCGCAAATATATCGTACAAGAGACCCAGTACTTC,CASRKYIVQETQYF
.,TRBV28,TRBJ1-1,.,TGTGCCAGCAGTTTATTGGGGCCGGTTGAAGCTTTCTTT,CASSLLGPVEAFF
.,TRBV27,TRBJ2-1,TRBD2,TGTGCCAGCAGTTATATGGGCCGAGGGACTAGAATCAATGAGCAGTTCTTC,CASSYMGRGTRINEQFF
.,TRBV19,TRBJ2-1,.,TGTGCCAGTAGTATAACTAGCACCAATGAGCAGTTCTTC,CASSITSTNEQFF
.,TRBV5-1,TRBJ1-6,.,TGCGCCAGCTGCGACAGTGGTTCACCCCTCCACTTT,CASCDSGSPLHF
once,TRBV6-6,TRBJ1-1,.,TGTGCCAGCAGTTACGGGCAGGCCACTGAAGCTTTCTTT,CASSYGQATEAFF
.,TRBV9,TRBJ1-2,.,TGTGCCAGCGGACGGCAGATCACTAACTATGGCTACACCTTC,CASGRQITNYGYTF
.,TRBV4-2,TRBJ1-2,TRBD1,TGTGCCAGCAGCCCAAGGGGACAGGGAAATTCAAACTATGGCTACACCTTC,CASSPRGQGNSNYGYTF
once,TRBV2,TRBJ1-1,.,TGTGCCAGCAGTGTATTAGGCAAAGCTTTCTTT,CASSVLGKAFF
few,TRBV27,TRBJ1-2,.,TGTGCCAGCAGTACAGGGCACTATGGCTACACCTTC,CASSTGHYGYTF
.,TRBV5-1,TRBJ2-1,.,TGCGCCAGCAGCTTGGCAGGGACTTACAATGAGCAGTTCTTC,CASSLAGTYNEQFF